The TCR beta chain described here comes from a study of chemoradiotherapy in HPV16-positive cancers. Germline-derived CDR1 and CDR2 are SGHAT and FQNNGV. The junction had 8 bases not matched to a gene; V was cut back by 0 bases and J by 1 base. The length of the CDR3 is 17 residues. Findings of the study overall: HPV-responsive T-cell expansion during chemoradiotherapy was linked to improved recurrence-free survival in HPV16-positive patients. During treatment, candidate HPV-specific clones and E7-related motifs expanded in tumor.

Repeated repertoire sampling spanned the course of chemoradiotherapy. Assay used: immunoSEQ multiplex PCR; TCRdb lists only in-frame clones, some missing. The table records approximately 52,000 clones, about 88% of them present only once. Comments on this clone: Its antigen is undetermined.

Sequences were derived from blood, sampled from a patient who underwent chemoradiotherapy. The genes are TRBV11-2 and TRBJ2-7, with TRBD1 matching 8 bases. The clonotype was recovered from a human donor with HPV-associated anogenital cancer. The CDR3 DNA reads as TGTGCCAGCAGCTTAGAGTACGGACAGGGACCATCCTACGAGCAGTACTTC. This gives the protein CASSLEYGQGPSYEQYF.